These 27 T cell receptor beta chains were sequenced from one sample in a study of spatial heterogeneity in lung cancer (dated by TCRdb to about 2019). Library construction relied on 5' RACE. Sequencing used a NextSeq 500. The public reads were quality trimmed at Q25 with fastp and then assembled into clones with MiXCR by TCRdb, keeping productive beta chains. Every CDR3 protein is listed once, alongside the most common genes and DNA of its rows. This sample is represented by some 83,000 distinct CDR3 sequences; roughly a fifth of them were singletons. The ten largest make up 6.2% of the sample. The sample's time point label is to be understood as: sample taken at primary tumor resection. TCR sequencing used whole RNA extracted from tumor and nontumor lung tissue, or from cryopreserved PBMC samples, without cell sorting. Specimen: PBMCs, collected at surgery. Every receptor here comes from a male donor with early-stage non-small cell lung cancer.

The chain links TRBV19 to TRBJ2-1; D uncertain. The germline CDR1 and CDR2 sequences are LNHDA and SQIVND (reference sequence). Deletions cut 8 bases from V and 1 base from J, with 12 bases between. The CDR3 is 14 amino acids. CDR3 nucleotide sequence: TGTGCCAGTTCCACGTGGGAATCCTACAATGAGCAGTTCTTC. This codes for CASSTWESYNEQFF.

The J gene is TRBJ1-5, the V gene TRBV9, with 7 bases aligning to TRBD1. V shed 3 bases and J 3 bases; nucleotides not matched to a gene: 3. Germline assignment: CDR1 SGDLS and CDR2 YYNGEE. CDR3 length equals 14 residues. The CDR3 DNA reads as TGTGCCAGCAGCGCTACAGGGGACAATCAGCCCCAGCATTTT. Translated: CASSATGDNQPQHF.

The sample holds a few counts of this clonotype. The chain couples TRBV9 to TRBJ2-4; D remains unclear. The CDR3 has 14 residues. The ends were cut back, 5 bases at V and 5 bases at J, with 14 bases in the middle. CDR1 SGDLS and CDR2 YYNGEE come from the germline V gene. CDR3 DNA sequence: TGTGCCAGCAGAGAATCGAGCAAGCAAAACATTCAGTACTTC. Protein sequence: CASRESSKQNIQYF.

Only a few counts were recorded for this clonotype. This chain connects TRBV19 to TRBJ2-1; 8 positions agree with TRBD1. Looked up from germline, CDR1 is LNHDA and CDR2 is SQIVND (reference sequence). The CDR3 runs to 13 residues. With 5 bases clipped from V and 5 bases from J, the junction kept 2 bases outside the gene matches. Here the CDR3 reads CASSDRGDNEQFF. The CDR3 nucleotides read TGTGCCAGTAGTGACAGGGGAGACAATGAGCAGTTCTTC.

This clonotype was detected a few times. V is TRBV3-1 and J is TRBJ2-1; 9 positions agree with TRBD2. CDR3 length equals 15 residues. V was clipped by 2 bases and J by 6 bases; unmatched bases: 5. The germline CDR1 and CDR2 sequences are LGHDT and YNNKEL (reference sequence). The CDR3 DNA sequence: TGTGCCAGCAGCCAACCGGGACTAGCTACCAATGAGCAGTTCTTC. Its protein product is CASSQPGLATNEQFF.

The genes are TRBV14 and TRBJ1-1, with no clear D. The CDR3 is 13 amino acids. V was clipped by 4 bases and J by 6 bases, with 12 bases between them. Germline values: CDR1 SGHDN, CDR2 FVKESK. CDR3 DNA sequence: TGTGCCAGCAGCCGTACTTCGATCGCTGAAGCTTTCTTT. Translation gives CASSRTSIAEAFF.

The chain uses TRBV12-3 or TRBV12-4 and TRBJ1-1, with D unresolved. The CDR3 runs to 8 residues. Trimming took off 8 bases at V and 9 bases at J, with 4 bases between the two ends. The CDR3 bases are TGTGCCAGCGTGAAAGCTTTCTTT. Translated, it gives CASVKAFF.

The chain carries TRBV9 and TRBJ2-2; D is unclear. Trimming took 0 bases from V and 7 from J, leaving 7 bases between them. Germline CDR1 and CDR2: SGDLS and YYNGEE. The CDR3 runs to 13 residues. CDR3 protein: CASSVESNGELFF. CDR3 sequence (DNA): TGTGCCAGCAGCGTAGAAAGCAACGGGGAGCTGTTTTTT.

A few counts support this clonotype. The chain carries TRBV28 and TRBJ2-3; 9 positions agree with TRBD1. The germline V gene has CDR1 MDHEN and CDR2 SYDVKM. Trimming at V came to 8 bases and at J to 0 bases, leaving 6 bases not matched to a gene. The CDR3 covers 15 residues. The DNA of the CDR3 is TGTGCCAGCCGGCGGGACAGGGCTAGCACAGATACGCAGTATTTT. This translates into CASRRDRASTDTQYF.

This clonotype was counted a few times. This chain connects TRBV10-3 to TRBJ1-1; tentatively, D is TRBD1 (6 bases). In germline, CDR1 is ENHRY, CDR2 SYGVKD. The V end lost 6 bases, the J end lost 1 base, and 15 bases lay between the germline ends. The CDR3 is made up of 15 amino acids. CDR3 protein: CAISVSGQRNTEAFF. The CDR3 DNA reads TGTGCCATCAGCGTCTCTGGACAGAGGAACACTGAAGCTTTCTTT.

In its sample, this clonotype was seen a few times. The rearrangement links TRBV9 to TRBJ2-2; D gene unclear. The V gene's germline CDR1 is SGDLS and CDR2 YYNGEE. V was clipped by 0 bases and J by 0 bases, with 3 bases between them. The CDR3 spans 14 residues. The CDR3 DNA is TGTGCCAGCAGCGTAGCCGCGAACACCGGGGAGCTGTTTTTT. It specifies CASSVAANTGELFF.

V is TRBV28 and J is TRBJ1-2; TRBD1 aligns across 7 bases. Germline CDR1 MDHEN, CDR2 SYDVKM. CDR3 length equals 14 residues. Trimming removed 5 bases from V and 3 bases from J; junction bases left unmatched: 6. The CDR3 loop reads CASSKQGKDYGYTF. In DNA, the CDR3 is TGTGCCAGCAGTAAACAGGGGAAGGACTATGGCTACACCTTC.

The chain joins TRBV10-3 to TRBJ1-1, with TRBD1 as a possible D gene (5 bases). Germline loops: CDR1 ENHRY, CDR2 SYGVKD. The V and J ends lost 10 bases and 2 bases respectively, with 14 bases between them. The CDR3 has 13 residues. The CDR3 coding sequence is TGTGCCACCCGAACCACAGGTAACACTGAAGCTTTCTTT. Its protein product is CATRTTGNTEAFF.

In its sample, this clonotype was seen a few times. The chain joins TRBV2 to TRBJ2-7; a weak D match, TRBD2 (6 bases). V lost 11 bases, J lost 5 bases, and 19 bases lay in between. CDR1 SNHLY and CDR2 FYNNEI come from the germline V gene. The CDR3 covers 13 residues. The CDR3 region is CAGDGPGDHEQYF. The CDR3 DNA is TGTGCCGGGGACGGACCGGGGGACCACGAGCAGTACTTC.

This chain links TRBV6-2 or TRBV6-3 with TRBJ1-1, with D perhaps TRBD1 (5 bases). Germline CDR1 is MNHEY and CDR2 is SVGEGT. The CDR3 consists of 12 residues. V was shortened by 4 bases and J by 10 bases, with 13 bases between the two germline ends. Here the CDR3 reads CASSSGTNRAFF. CDR3 DNA: TGTGCCAGCAGTTCCGGGACCAACCGAGCTTTCTTT.

This clonotype showed up many times. V is TRBV18 and J is TRBJ2-6; no definite D call. The CDR3 has 15 amino acids. V lost 5 bases to trimming and J lost 0 bases, with 8 bases between them. Per germline, CDR1 KGHSH and CDR2 LQKENI. CDR3 in amino acids: CASSGATSGANVLTF. Here the CDR3 DNA reads TGTGCCAGCTCAGGAGCGACCTCTGGGGCCAACGTCCTGACTTTC.

This clonotype was observed a few times. This chain uses TRBV7-2 with TRBJ2-5; D tentatively reads TRBD1 or TRBD2 (6 bases each). V shed 5 bases and J shed 5 bases, with 12 bases lying between them. CDR1 and CDR2 (germline): SGHTA, FQGNSA. There are 13 residues in the CDR3. The CDR3 loop is CASSPGGRETQYF. The CDR3 DNA follows: TGTGCCAGCAGCCCCGGGGGCAGGGAGACCCAGTACTTC.

This clonotype was seen repeatedly, ten times or more. This chain connects TRBV7-2 to TRBJ2-1; TRBD1 aligns across 8 bases. The CDR3 is made up of 16 amino acids. With 1 base clipped from V and 1 base from J, the junction kept 3 bases outside the gene matches. Germline assignment: CDR1 SGHTA and CDR2 FQGNSA. CDR3 amino acids: CASSLGDRGSYNEQFF. CDR3 bases: TGTGCCAGCAGCTTAGGCGACAGGGGATCCTACAATGAGCAGTTCTTC.

This clonotype has just one count. The CDR3 loop reads CASSLVRETDYEQYF. The CDR3 DNA reads TGTGCCAGCAGCTTAGTCAGGGAAACGGACTACGAGCAGTACTTC. This sequence joins TRBV13 and TRBJ2-7, with D possibly matching TRBD1 (5 bases). The CDR3 sequence is 15 residues long. The V and J ends lost 1 base and 3 bases respectively, with 13 bases between them. CDR1 and CDR2 from the germline V gene are PRHDT and FYEKMQ (reference sequence).

The chain links TRBV5-1 to TRBJ2-1, with D hard to call. Per the germline V gene, CDR1 is SGHRS and CDR2 is YFSETQ. This CDR3 region has 16 residues. V lost 1 base, J lost 5 bases, and 16 bases lay in between. The CDR3 loop reads CASSLSAPNGDNEQFF. The CDR3 DNA sequence: TGCGCCAGCAGCTTGAGCGCCCCGAACGGCGACAATGAGCAGTTCTTC.

V is TRBV2 and J is TRBJ1-1; 7 nucleotides line up with TRBD1. Trimming removed 6 bases from V and 4 bases from J; junction bases left unmatched: 8. This CDR3 region has 14 residues. CDR1 and CDR2 (germline): SNHLY, FYNNEI. CDR3 loop: CASSFDRAGTEAFF. Here the CDR3 DNA reads TGTGCCAGCAGCTTCGACAGGGCCGGCACTGAAGCTTTCTTT. Full variable domain (rest looked up from reference TRBV2 and TRBJ1-1): EPEVTQTPSHQVTQMGQEVILRCVPISNHLYFYWYRQILGQKVEFLVSFYNNEISEKSEIFDDQFSVERPDGSNFTLKIRSTKLEDSAMYFCASSFDRAGTEAFFGQGTRLTVV.

This clonotype came up a few times. The chain recombines TRBV4-3 with TRBJ1-2; 7 bases are shared with TRBD1. Germline V gene sequence: CDR1 LGHNA, CDR2 YSLEER. After removal of 0 bases from V and 8 bases from J, the junction contained 6 bases not matched to a gene. The CDR3 loop spans 14 amino acids. DNA for the CDR3: TGCGCCAGCAGCCAAGATGACAGGGCGGGAGGCTACACCTTC. Its protein is CASSQDDRAGGYTF.

This clonotype was seen only a few times. The genes are TRBV5-4 and TRBJ1-5; D call uncertain. The V end was cut by 2 bases, the J end by 7 bases, with 7 bases between. The CDR3 is 12 residues long. Germline CDR1 is SGHNT and CDR2 is YYREEE (reference sequence). The CDR3 reads CASSFPGQPQHF. CDR3 DNA: TGTGCCAGCAGCTTCCCGGGGCAGCCCCAGCATTTT.

The chain joins TRBV5-1 to TRBJ1-1; D gene unclear. In germline, CDR1 is SGHRS, CDR2 YFSETQ. The CDR3 spans 16 residues. V shed 0 bases and J shed 10 bases, with 22 bases lying between them. CDR3 in DNA: TGCGCCAGCAGCTTGGATTTGGGGAATGTGGGTTCTCGAGCTTTCTTT. It specifies CASSLDLGNVGSRAFF.

The chain has TRBV6-2 or TRBV6-3 and TRBJ2-2, with unresolved D. The CDR3 is made up of 11 amino acids. CDR1 MNHEY and CDR2 SVGEGT come from the germline V gene. The V and J ends lost 6 bases and 4 bases respectively, with 3 bases between them. CDR3 sequence reads: CASRRTGELFF. The CDR3 DNA reads as TGTGCCAGCAGACGCACCGGGGAGCTGTTTTTT.

The CDR3 coding sequence is TGTGCCAGCAGTTTCCGACAGGGCAACACAGATACGCAGTATTTT. It encodes CASSFRQGNTDTQYF. The genes are TRBV12-3 or TRBV12-4 and TRBJ2-3, with 7 positions matching TRBD1. This CDR3 contains 15 residues. The V segment lost 3 bases and the J segment 2 bases; nucleotides outside the gene matches: 5.

The chain uses TRBV19 and TRBJ2-4; no firm D call. CDR3 length: 13 residues. Per germline, CDR1 LNHDA and CDR2 SQIVND (reference sequence). With 6 bases removed from V and 7 bases from J, the gap between germline ends came to 13 bases. The CDR3 DNA is TGTGCCAGTAGCCTCATCAGTAGGAACATTCAGTACTTC. Its translation: CASSLISRNIQYF.